This paragraph reports one T cell receptor (beta chain). TCRdb's table, derived via immunoSEQ multiplex PCR, lists solely in-frame clones and lacks some. Here the sample spans 55,000 to 80,000 clones, more than 75% being singletons. This entry belongs to a study of blood T cell repertoires in COVID-19. Whole-study context: Whether acute or convalescent, the COVID-19 samples came from the United States, Italy and Spain. The cDNA or gDNA used as material had been derived from T cells, B-cell-depleted T cells, or PBMCs.

The CDR3 sequence is 12 residues long. V shed 7 bases and J shed 3 bases, with 10 bases lying between them. Followed over time, Seattle patients had been enrolled while infection was active. Sequences were obtained from peripheral blood. The genes are TRBV12-3 or TRBV12-4 and TRBJ2-7; possibly TRBD1 for D (6 bases). This receptor was taken from a man in his 60s with COVID-19, enrolled during active disease. CDR3 DNA sequence: TGTGCCAGCAACAGGGTCGGCTACGAGCAGTACTTC. Protein product: CASNRVGYEQYF.